This T cell receptor beta chain comes out of a study of blood T cell repertoires in COVID-19. Across the whole study: PBMCs, B-cell-depleted T cells, or T cells were the source of the cDNA or gDNA that made up the material.

The V and J ends lost 1 base and 5 bases respectively, with 15 bases between them. The CDR3 spans 16 residues. CDR1 and CDR2 from the germline V gene are MDHEN and SYDVKM. This clone came up once. Assay: immunoSEQ multiplex PCR; the TCRdb copy retains only in-frame clones and omits some. The sample shows a few hundred thousand clones, roughly 83% of them seen only once. The source is a man of 80 years or more with acute or convalescent COVID-19. Sequenced: peripheral blood. This chain joins TRBV28 and TRBJ2-1; D uncertain. The CDR3: CASSLSRPPLDNEQFF. CDR3 in DNA: TGTGCCAGCAGTTTATCCAGACCCCCGCTAGACAATGAGCAGTTCTTC.